This T cell receptor (beta chain) was sequenced for a study of T cells after yellow fever vaccination. Findings and caveats of the study: Relatively few clonotypes were ones that appeared in both CD4 and CD8 compartments.

Per germline, CDR1 SGHAT and CDR2 FQNNGV. CDR3 size: 18 residues. The V segment lost 0 bases and the J segment 1 base; nucleotides outside the gene matches: 7. This clonotype showed up many times. The antigen is not known. Template switching with 5'RACE generated the TCR cDNA and added a universal primer site and UMIs. MiXCR, applied by TCRdb to the 5' RACE reads, yields one record per CDR3 protein. The sample consists of more than 120,000 distinct CDR3 sequences, 7% to 9% of them appearing once. This clonotype was obtained from a man younger than 40 who received the YFV17D yellow fever vaccine. The gene calls are TRBV11-2 and TRBJ2-1, with 9 positions matching TRBD2. The material sequenced was CD4+ T cells sorted from PBMCs, taken 5 days after the yellow fever booster vaccination. The CDR3: CASSLEYFSGRSYNEQFF. The CDR3 DNA is TGTGCCAGCAGCTTAGAGTATTTTAGCGGGAGATCCTACAATGAGCAGTTCTTC.